This T cell receptor (beta chain) derives from a study of beta chain features in type 1 diabetes. Whole-study results and caveats: Whether TCRB rearrangement is influenced by HLA type went unresolved here.

In germline, CDR1 is SNHLY, CDR2 FYNNEI. V lost 6 bases to trimming and J lost 12 bases; unmatched junction nucleotides: 12. The CDR3 runs to 15 residues. Expressed TCRB transcripts were sequenced because the entire RNA isolate underwent reverse transcription. TCRdb keeps only in-frame clones here, not all; method: immunoSEQ multiplex PCR. The table lists about 290,000 clones, approximately 8.1% of them singletons. In regard to this clone: Its target is unknown.

The V and J genes are TRBV2 and TRBJ2-1; TRBD2 matches at 12 bases. Sequences were obtained from central memory CD4+ T cells from blood. This receptor was identified in a woman aged 18-29 years in good health. CDR3 DNA: TGTGCCAGCAGCGAGACTAGCGGGGGTACAATGAGGCAGTTCTTC. Encoded protein: CASSETSGGTMRQFF.